This T cell receptor beta chain was recorded in a study of cytomegalovirus exposure and HLA in healthy donors. In the PCR, 60 Vbeta and 13 Jbeta primers were used. Assay: immunoSEQ multiplex PCR; the TCRdb copy retains only in-frame clones and omits some. The table has under 45,000 clones, 80% seen once. General observations from the study: A later analysis reported that several of the most significant clusters appeared to be linked to common viral pathogens, among them Epstein-Barr virus. A later analysis linked a missense variant in DCLRE1C to the trimming of TCR beta V and J genes. Most CMV-associated TCR beta chains were later found to appear HLA-restricted.

Regarding this clone: What it binds is not known.

The CDR3 contains 12 residues. Germline loops: CDR1 MDHEN, CDR2 SYDVKM. V was clipped by 3 bases and J by 8 bases, with 10 bases between them. This chain connects TRBV28 to TRBJ1-2; D is ambiguous. Sequencing was done on a sample of PBMCs. The source is a male donor in good health and CMV-seronegative. Here the CDR3 reads CASSFRPEGYTF. The CDR3 bases are TGTGCCAGCAGTTTTAGACCGGAGGGCTACACCTTC.